This TCR beta chain comes out of a study of T-cell memory formation after mild COVID-19. Study details: Largely donor-specific sequence clusters came from two donors. Notes on the study in general: Several responding clones turned up in pre-infection memory, indicating that cross-reactive memory may have taken part.

TCRdb processed the 5' RACE reads anew with MiXCR; each CDR3 protein has one entry. The sample shows about 320,000 distinct CDR3 sequences, over 11% of them seen only once. The CDR3 length is 16 residues. Germline V lookup: CDR1 SGHAT, CDR2 FQNNGV. V lost 5 bases, J lost 0 bases, and 7 bases stayed unmatched. Comment on this clonotype: The antigen is not known.

The sample comprised PBMCs or a T cell subset sorted from them (not recorded which). The chain has TRBV11-2 and TRBJ2-7; 10 bases agree with TRBD2. This sequence was found in a man aged 18-30 years who had mild COVID-19 (a few samples of this study predate the infection). Cell type and time point are not known. The CDR3: CASSPLAGRFSYEQYF. In DNA form, the CDR3 reads TGTGCCAGCAGCCCACTAGCGGGGAGGTTCTCCTACGAGCAGTACTTC.